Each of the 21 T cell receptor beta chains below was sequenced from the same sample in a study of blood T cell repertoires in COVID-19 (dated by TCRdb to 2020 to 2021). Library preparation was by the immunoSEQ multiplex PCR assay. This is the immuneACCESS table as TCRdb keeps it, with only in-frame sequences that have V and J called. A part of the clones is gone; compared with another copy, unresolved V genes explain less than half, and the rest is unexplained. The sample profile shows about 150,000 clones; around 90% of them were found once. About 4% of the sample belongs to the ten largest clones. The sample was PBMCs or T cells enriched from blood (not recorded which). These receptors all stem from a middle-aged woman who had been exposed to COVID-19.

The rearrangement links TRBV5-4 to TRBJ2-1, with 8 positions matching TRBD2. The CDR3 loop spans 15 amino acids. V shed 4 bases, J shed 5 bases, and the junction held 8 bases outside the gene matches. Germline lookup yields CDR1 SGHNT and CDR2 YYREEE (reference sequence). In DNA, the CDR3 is TGTGCCAGCAGCCCGAGCGGGAGTCTAAACAATGAGCAGTTCTTC. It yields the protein CASSPSGSLNNEQFF.

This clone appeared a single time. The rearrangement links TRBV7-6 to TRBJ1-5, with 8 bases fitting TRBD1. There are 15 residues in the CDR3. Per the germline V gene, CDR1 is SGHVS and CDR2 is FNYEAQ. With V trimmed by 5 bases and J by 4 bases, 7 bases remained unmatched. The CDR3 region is CASSVGTGVNQPQHF. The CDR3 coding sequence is TGTGCCAGCAGCGTCGGGACAGGTGTTAATCAGCCCCAGCATTTT. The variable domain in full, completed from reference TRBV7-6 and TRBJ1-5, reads GAGVSQSPRYKVTKRGQDVALRCDPISGHVSLYWYRQALGQGPEFLTYFNYEAQQDKSGLPNDRFSAERPEGSISTLTIQRTEQRDSAMYRCASSVGTGVNQPQHFGDGTRLSIL.

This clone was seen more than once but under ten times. The CDR3 protein is CASSTGRANEQFF. CDR3 DNA: TGTGCCAGCTCAACCGGGAGGGCTAATGAGCAGTTCTTC. The chain recombines TRBV18 with TRBJ2-1; 8 nucleotides agree with TRBD2. The V gene's germline CDR1 is KGHSH and CDR2 LQKENI. V lost 5 bases to trimming and J lost 7 bases; unmatched junction nucleotides: 4. The CDR3 runs 13 residues.

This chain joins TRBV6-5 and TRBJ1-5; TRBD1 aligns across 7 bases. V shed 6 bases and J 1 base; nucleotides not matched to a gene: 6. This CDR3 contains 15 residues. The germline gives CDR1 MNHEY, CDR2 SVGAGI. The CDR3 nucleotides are TGTGCCAGCAGCCCGGACAGGATGAGCAATCAGCCCCAGCATTTT. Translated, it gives CASSPDRMSNQPQHF.

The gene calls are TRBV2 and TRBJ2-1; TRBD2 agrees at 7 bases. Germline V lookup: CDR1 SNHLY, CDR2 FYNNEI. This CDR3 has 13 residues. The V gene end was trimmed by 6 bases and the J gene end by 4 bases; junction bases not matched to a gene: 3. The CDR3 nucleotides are TGTGCCAGCAGACTAGCGACTTACAATGAGCAGTTCTTC. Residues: CASRLATYNEQFF.

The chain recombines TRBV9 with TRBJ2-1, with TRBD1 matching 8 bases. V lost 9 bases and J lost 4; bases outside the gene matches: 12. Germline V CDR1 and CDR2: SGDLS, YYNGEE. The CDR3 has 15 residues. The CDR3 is CATARDGQGYNEQFF. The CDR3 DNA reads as TGTGCCACCGCCCGGGATGGACAGGGTTACAATGAGCAGTTCTTC.

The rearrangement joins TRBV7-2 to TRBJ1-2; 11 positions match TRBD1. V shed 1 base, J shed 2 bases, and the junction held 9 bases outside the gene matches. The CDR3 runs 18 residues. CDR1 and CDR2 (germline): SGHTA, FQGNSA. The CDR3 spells CASSLVSGGQGENYGYTF. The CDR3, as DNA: TGTGCCAGCAGCTTAGTCAGTGGGGGACAGGGGGAGAACTATGGCTACACCTTC.

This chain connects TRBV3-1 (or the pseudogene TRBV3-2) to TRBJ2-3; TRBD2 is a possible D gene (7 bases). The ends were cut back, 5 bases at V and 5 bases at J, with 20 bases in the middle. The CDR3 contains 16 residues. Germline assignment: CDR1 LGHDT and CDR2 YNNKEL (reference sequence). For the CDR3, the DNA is TGTGCCAGCAGCGTCGGTCCGGGGGGCGCGAGAGATACGCAGTATTTT. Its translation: CASSVGPGGARDTQYF.

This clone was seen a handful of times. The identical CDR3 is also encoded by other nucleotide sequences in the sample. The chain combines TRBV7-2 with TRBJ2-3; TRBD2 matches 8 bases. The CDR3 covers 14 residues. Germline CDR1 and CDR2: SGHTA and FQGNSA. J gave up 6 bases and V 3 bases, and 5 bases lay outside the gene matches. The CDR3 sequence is CASSLSGSRDTQYF. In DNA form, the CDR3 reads TGTGCCAGCAGCTTGAGCGGGAGCAGGGATACGCAGTATTTT.

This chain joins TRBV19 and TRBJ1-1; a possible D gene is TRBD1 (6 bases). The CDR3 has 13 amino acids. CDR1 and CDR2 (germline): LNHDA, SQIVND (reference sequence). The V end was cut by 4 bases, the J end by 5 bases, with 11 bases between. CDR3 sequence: CASSNQGWTEAFF. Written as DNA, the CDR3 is TGTGCCAGTAGTAATCAGGGGTGGACTGAAGCTTTCTTT.

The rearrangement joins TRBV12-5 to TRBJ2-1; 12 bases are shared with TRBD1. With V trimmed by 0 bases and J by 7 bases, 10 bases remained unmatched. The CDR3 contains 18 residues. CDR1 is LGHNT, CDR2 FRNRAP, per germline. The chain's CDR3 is CASGLVRTGTGGWNEQFF. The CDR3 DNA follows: TGTGCTAGTGGTTTGGTACGAACCGGGACAGGGGGCTGGAATGAGCAGTTCTTC.

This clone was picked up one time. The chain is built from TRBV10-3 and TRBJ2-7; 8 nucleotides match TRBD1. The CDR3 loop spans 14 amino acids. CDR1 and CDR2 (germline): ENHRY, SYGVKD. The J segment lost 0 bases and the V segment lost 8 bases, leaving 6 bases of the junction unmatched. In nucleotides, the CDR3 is TGTGCCATCTCGGGACAGGTAATCTCCTACGAGCAGTACTTC. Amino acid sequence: CAISGQVISYEQYF.

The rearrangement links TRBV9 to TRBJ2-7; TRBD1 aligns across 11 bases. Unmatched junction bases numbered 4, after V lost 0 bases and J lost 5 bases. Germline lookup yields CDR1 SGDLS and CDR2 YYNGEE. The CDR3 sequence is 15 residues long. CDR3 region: CASSVGGQGVHEQYF. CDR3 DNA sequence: TGTGCCAGCAGCGTAGGGGGACAGGGGGTCCACGAGCAGTACTTC.

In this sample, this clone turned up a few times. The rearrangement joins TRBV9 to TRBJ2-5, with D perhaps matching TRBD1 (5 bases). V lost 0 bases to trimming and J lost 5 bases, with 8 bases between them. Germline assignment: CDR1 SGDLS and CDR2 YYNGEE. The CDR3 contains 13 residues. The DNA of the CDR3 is TGTGCCAGCAGCGTAGGGGGCCGGGAGACCCAGTACTTC. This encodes CASSVGGRETQYF.

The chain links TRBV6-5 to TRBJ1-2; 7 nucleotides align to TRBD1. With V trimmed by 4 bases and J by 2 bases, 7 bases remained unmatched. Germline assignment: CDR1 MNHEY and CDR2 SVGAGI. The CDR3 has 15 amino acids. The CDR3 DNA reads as TGTGCCAGCAGTTTTTCAGGGGGTGGGAACTATGGCTACACCTTC. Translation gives CASSFSGGGNYGYTF.

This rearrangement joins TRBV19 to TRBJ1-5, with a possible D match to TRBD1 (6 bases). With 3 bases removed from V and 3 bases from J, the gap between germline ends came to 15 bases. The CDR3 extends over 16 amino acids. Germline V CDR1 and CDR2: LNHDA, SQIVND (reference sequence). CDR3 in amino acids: CASSIKARGYNQPQHF. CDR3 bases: TGTGCCAGTAGTATTAAGGCCAGGGGCTACAATCAGCCCCAGCATTTT.

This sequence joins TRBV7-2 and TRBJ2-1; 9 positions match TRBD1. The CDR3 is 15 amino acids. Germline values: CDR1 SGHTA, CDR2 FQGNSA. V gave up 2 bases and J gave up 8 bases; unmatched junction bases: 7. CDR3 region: CASSLPGTGSYEQFF. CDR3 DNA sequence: TGTGCCAGCAGCTTACCTGGGACAGGGAGCTATGAGCAGTTCTTC.

The CDR3 DNA reads as TGCGCCAGCAGCTTGGGTTCGACTAGCGGGAGAGGGAATGAGCAGTTCTTC. It specifies CASSLGSTSGRGNEQFF. The chain is built from TRBV5-1 and TRBJ2-1; 12 bases match TRBD2. CDR1 and CDR2 (germline): SGHRS, YFSETQ. This CDR3 region has 17 residues. V was clipped by 0 bases and J by 7 bases; unmatched bases: 8. Filled out from reference TRBV5-1 and TRBJ2-1, the complete variable domain reads KAGVTQTPRYLIKTRGQQVTLSCSPISGHRSVSWYQQTPGQGLQFLFEYFSETQRNKGNFPGRFSGRQFSNSRSEMNVSTLELGDSALYLCASSLGSTSGRGNEQFFGPGTRLTVL.

The CDR3 DNA is TGTGCCAGCAGCCGGGGACAGGGTCCTTTTCCTTTTCAGTACTTC. This sequence encodes CASSRGQGPFPFQYF. This chain connects TRBV5-6 to TRBJ2-7, with TRBD1 identical over 9 bases. The V and J ends lost 4 bases and 10 bases, in that order; junction bases with no gene match: 15. The CDR3 is made up of 15 amino acids. Germline-derived CDR1 and CDR2 are SGHDT and YYEEEE.

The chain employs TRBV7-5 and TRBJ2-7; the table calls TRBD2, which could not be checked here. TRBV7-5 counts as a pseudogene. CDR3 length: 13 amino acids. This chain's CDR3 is CARSFSGSYEQYF. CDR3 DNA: TGTGCCAGAAGCTTCAGCGGGTCCTACGAGCAGTACTTC.

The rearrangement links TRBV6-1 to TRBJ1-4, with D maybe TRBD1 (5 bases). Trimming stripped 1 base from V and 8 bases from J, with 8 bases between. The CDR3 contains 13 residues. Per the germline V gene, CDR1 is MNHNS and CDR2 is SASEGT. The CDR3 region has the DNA TGTGCCAGCAGTGAAGGGGGCCGAGAAAAACTGTTTTTT. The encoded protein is CASSEGGREKLFF.